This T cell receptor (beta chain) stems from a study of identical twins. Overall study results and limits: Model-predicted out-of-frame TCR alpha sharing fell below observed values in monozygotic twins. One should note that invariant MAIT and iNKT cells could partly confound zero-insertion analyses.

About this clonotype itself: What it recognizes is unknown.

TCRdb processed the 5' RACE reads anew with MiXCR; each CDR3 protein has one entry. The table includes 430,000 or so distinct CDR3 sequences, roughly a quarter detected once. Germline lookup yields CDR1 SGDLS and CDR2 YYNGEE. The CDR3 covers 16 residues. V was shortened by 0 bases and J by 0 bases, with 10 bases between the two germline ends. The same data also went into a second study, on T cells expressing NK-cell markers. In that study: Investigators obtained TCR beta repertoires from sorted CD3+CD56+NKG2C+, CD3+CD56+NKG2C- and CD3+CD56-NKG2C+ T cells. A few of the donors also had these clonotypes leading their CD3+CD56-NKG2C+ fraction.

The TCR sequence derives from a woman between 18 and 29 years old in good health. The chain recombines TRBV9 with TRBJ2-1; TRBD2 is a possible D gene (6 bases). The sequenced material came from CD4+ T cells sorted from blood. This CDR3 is CASSVGAGNSYNEQFF. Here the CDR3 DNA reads TGTGCCAGCAGCGTAGGAGCGGGTAACTCCTACAATGAGCAGTTCTTC.